These 17 T cell receptor beta chains originate from one sample sequenced in a study of vaccination and CD4 T cells after COVID-19. Time point given: late sampling 161 to 241 days after vaccination in three convalescent patients. Stated treatment: roughly ten-day PBMC culture with coronavirus spike peptide pools or control peptides (ViraFEST assay). The study sequenced cultured CD4+ T cell DNA using the Oncomine TCR Beta short-read assay. TCRdb ran MiXCR on the PCR reads and lists one entry per CDR3 protein. The table shows about 21,000 distinct CDR3 sequences, with 35% to 45% occurring only once. No cognate antigen is known for these TCRs. Sequenced material: CD4+ T cells from blood, cultured in vitro, taken about 7 months after SARS-CoV-2 vaccination. The source is a human donor who had recovered from COVID-19.

The rearrangement joins TRBV28 to TRBJ2-7, with 10 bases fitting TRBD1. The CDR3 length is 14 residues. J was trimmed by 1 base and V by 8 bases; bases with no gene match: 5. The germline V gene encodes CDR1 MDHEN and CDR2 SYDVKM. This CDR3 reads CASFPGQGSYEQYF. The CDR3 DNA sequence: TGTGCCAGCTTCCCGGGACAGGGGTCCTACGAGCAGTACTTC.

This clonotype was detected only a few times. The chain employs TRBV6-5 and TRBJ2-7; 8 bases match TRBD1. The V gene's germline CDR1 is MNHEY and CDR2 SVGAGI. This CDR3 region has 15 residues. The J segment lost 3 bases and the V segment lost 2 bases, leaving 6 bases of the junction unmatched. CDR3 in DNA: TGTGCCAGCAGTTACAACGACAGGGGAGACTACGAGCAGTACTTC. This gives the protein CASSYNDRGDYEQYF.

The chain uses TRBV19 and TRBJ2-6, with D tentatively TRBD2 (5 bases). This CDR3 region has 15 residues. Trimming left V 4 bases short and J 2 bases short, with 9 bases between. Germline CDR1 reads LNHDA; CDR2 reads SQIVND (reference sequence). The CDR3 DNA sequence: TGTGCCAGTAGTAGAGAGGGAGCTGGGGCCAACGTCCTGACTTTC. The encoded protein is CASSREGAGANVLTF.

J is TRBJ2-1 and V is TRBV20-1; D may correspond to TRBD1 or TRBD2 (5 bases each). Germline V gene lookup returns CDR1 DFQATT and CDR2 SNEGSKA (reference sequence). The CDR3 extends over 14 amino acids. The V end was cut by 5 bases, the J end by 5 bases, with 16 bases between. The CDR3 sequence is CSAEIRDANNEQFF. The CDR3 bases are TGCAGTGCTGAGATCCGGGACGCTAACAATGAGCAGTTCTTC.

This chain links TRBV28 with TRBJ1-6; no clear D. Germline V lookup: CDR1 MDHEN, CDR2 SYDVKM. The CDR3 has 13 residues. The ends were cut back, 1 base at V and 7 bases at J, with 5 bases in the middle. The CDR3 spells CASSLLANSPLHF. The CDR3 DNA sequence: TGTGCCAGCAGTTTATTAGCAAATTCACCCCTCCACTTT. The full variable domain, completed using reference TRBV28 and TRBJ1-6, is DVKVTQSSRYLVKRTGEKVFLECVQDMDHENMFWYRQDPGLGLRLIYFSYDVKMKEKGDIPEGYSVSREKKERFSLILESASTNQTSMYLCASSLLANSPLHFGNGTRLTVT.

This clonotype has a single count. The chain couples TRBV20-1 to TRBJ2-1; D is tentatively TRBD1 or TRBD2 (5 bases each). Looked up from germline, CDR1 is DFQATT and CDR2 is SNEGSKA (reference sequence). The V gene lost 1 base and the J gene lost 10 bases, with 17 bases spanning the gap. The CDR3 runs 14 residues. The CDR3 spells CSARVLGPEREQFF. The CDR3 DNA reads TGCAGTGCTAGAGTATTGGGGCCCGAGCGGGAGCAGTTCTTC.

This rearrangement joins TRBV10-3 to TRBJ2-7; 10 bases are shared with TRBD1. Germline V lookup: CDR1 ENHRY, CDR2 SYGVKD. The CDR3 consists of 13 residues. The ends lost 9 bases at V and 5 bases at J; junction bases unmatched: 7. CDR3 amino acids: CAIRQGAPNEQYF. The DNA for the CDR3 is TGTGCCATACGACAGGGGGCGCCCAACGAGCAGTACTTC.

The rearrangement links TRBV7-6 to TRBJ2-3; a weak D match, TRBD2 (6 bases). V was trimmed by 2 bases and J by 4 bases, leaving 10 bases between them. The germline CDR1 and CDR2 sequences are SGHVS and FNYEAQ. The CDR3 is 14 residues long. CDR3 bases: TGTGCCAGCAGCTTACGGGAGACAGCAGATACGCAGTATTTT. Amino acid sequence: CASSLRETADTQYF.

The V gene is TRBV20-1, the J gene TRBJ1-5; TRBD1 is a possible D gene (6 bases). The CDR3 is 16 residues long. V dropped 4 bases and J dropped 1 base, with 17 bases sitting between them. CDR1 is DFQATT and CDR2 is SNEGSKA in the germline V gene (reference sequence). CDR3 residues: CSAIQSSTGSNQPQHF. In DNA, the CDR3 is TGCAGTGCTATACAGTCTTCAACAGGGAGCAATCAGCCCCAGCATTTT.

The chain joins TRBV7-9 to TRBJ1-1; D is uncertain. Germline V gives CDR1 SEHNR, CDR2 FQNEAQ (reference sequence). The V and J ends lost 3 bases and 8 bases respectively, with 7 bases between them. This CDR3 is built from 11 residues. CDR3 coding DNA: TGTGCCAGCAGCTTCCGGACCGAAGCTTTCTTT. This sequence encodes CASSFRTEAFF.

Only a few counts were recorded for this clonotype. The V call is TRBV7-2, the J call TRBJ1-5, with 7 bases matching TRBD1. The CDR3 extends over 13 amino acids. Germline V gives CDR1 SGHTA, CDR2 FQGNSA. V shed 5 bases and J 5 bases; nucleotides not matched to a gene: 3. CDR3 in amino acids: CASSRDRHQPQHF. The CDR3 DNA reads as TGTGCCAGCAGCAGGGACAGACATCAGCCCCAGCATTTT.

The chain couples TRBV20-1 to TRBJ2-1; D is perhaps TRBD2 (6 bases). V was trimmed by 3 bases and J by 8 bases, leaving 14 bases between them. This CDR3 is built from 13 residues. The V gene's germline CDR1 is DFQATT and CDR2 SNEGSKA (reference sequence). The CDR3, as DNA: TGCAGTGCTAGCCAGTCGGGGGTTTATGAGCAGTTCTTC. Translating it yields CSASQSGVYEQFF.

The table lists this clonotype with a few counts. The genes are TRBV19 and TRBJ1-5, with 7 bases matching TRBD1. CDR3 size: 14 residues. Germline V gene sequence: CDR1 LNHDA, CDR2 SQIVND (reference sequence). The V segment lost 0 bases and the J segment 7 bases; nucleotides outside the gene matches: 3. CDR3 coding DNA: TGTGCCAGTAGTATAGAGACAGGGCGGCAGCCCCAGCATTTT. As protein: CASSIETGRQPQHF. Drawing the rest from reference TRBV19 and TRBJ1-5, the complete variable domain is DGGITQSPKYLFRKEGQNVTLSCEQNLNHDAMYWYRQDPGQGLRLIYYSQIVNDFQKGDIAEGYSVSREKKESFPLTVTSAQKNPTAFYLCASSIETGRQPQHFGDGTRLSIL.

This clonotype was picked up a small number of times. V usage is TRBV6-5 and J usage is TRBJ2-1; TRBD1 aligns across 10 bases. V lost 2 bases, J lost 3 bases, and 1 base stayed unmatched. The CDR3 loop spans 15 amino acids. CDR1 is MNHEY and CDR2 is SVGAGI in the germline V gene. The DNA for the CDR3 is TGTGCCAGCAGTTACCGGACAGGGGGCTACAATGAGCAGTTCTTC. It encodes CASSYRTGGYNEQFF.

The J gene is TRBJ2-1, the V gene TRBV7-3; 13 nucleotides line up with TRBD2. CDR3 length: 15 residues. Germline loops: CDR1 SGHTA, CDR2 FQGTGA. V lost 5 bases, J lost 9 bases, and 7 bases stayed unmatched. CDR3 sequence: CASSPGLAGEFEQFF. Here the CDR3 DNA reads TGTGCCAGCAGCCCCGGACTAGCGGGAGAGTTTGAGCAGTTCTTC.

The chain has TRBV28 and TRBJ2-7, with a weak D call TRBD2 (6 bases). The CDR3 runs to 15 residues. V lost 6 bases to trimming and J lost 2 bases, with 17 bases between them. Germline CDR1 reads MDHEN; CDR2 reads SYDVKM. The CDR3 region has the DNA TGTGCCAGCAGCCCTTTCAGACTAGAGCCCTACGAGCAGTACTTC. It translates to CASSPFRLEPYEQYF.

This clonotype has only a few counts. V and J are TRBV28 and TRBJ2-1, with 7 nucleotides matching TRBD2. This CDR3 is 13 amino acids long. With V trimmed by 2 bases and J by 15 bases, 10 bases remained unmatched. Germline V gene sequence: CDR1 MDHEN, CDR2 SYDVKM. The CDR3 DNA is TGTGCCAGCAGTTTAACTAGCGCCGCTAACCCGTTCTTC. Translated, it gives CASSLTSAANPFF.